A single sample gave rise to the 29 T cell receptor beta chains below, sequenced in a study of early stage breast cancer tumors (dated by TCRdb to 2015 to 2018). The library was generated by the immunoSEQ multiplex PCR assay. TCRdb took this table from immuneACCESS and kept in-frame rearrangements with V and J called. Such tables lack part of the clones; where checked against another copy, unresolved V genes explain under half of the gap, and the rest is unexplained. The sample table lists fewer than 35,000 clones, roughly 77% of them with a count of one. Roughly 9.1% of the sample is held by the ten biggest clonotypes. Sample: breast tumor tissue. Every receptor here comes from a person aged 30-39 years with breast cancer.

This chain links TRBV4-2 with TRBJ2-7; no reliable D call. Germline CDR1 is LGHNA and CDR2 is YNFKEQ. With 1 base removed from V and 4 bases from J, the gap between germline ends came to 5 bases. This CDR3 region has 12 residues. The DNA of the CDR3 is TGTGCCAGCAGCCAAGTAGATTACGAGCAGTACTTC. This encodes CASSQVDYEQYF.

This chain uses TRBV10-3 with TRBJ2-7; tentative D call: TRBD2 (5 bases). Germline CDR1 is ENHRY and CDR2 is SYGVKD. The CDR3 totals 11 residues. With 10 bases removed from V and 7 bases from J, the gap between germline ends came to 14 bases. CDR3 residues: CATTVTGEQYF. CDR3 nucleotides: TGTGCCACGACGGTGACGGGGGAGCAGTACTTC.

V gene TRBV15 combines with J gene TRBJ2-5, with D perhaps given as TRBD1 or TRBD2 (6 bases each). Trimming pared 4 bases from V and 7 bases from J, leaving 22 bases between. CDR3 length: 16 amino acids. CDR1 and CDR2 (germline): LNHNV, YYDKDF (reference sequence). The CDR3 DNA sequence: TGTGCCACCAGCATTTCTCTCGGAGGGGGTCTAGGGACCCAGTACTTC. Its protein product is CATSISLGGGLGTQYF. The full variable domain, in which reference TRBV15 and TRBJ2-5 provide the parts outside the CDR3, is DAMVIQNPRYQVTQFGKPVTLSCSQTLNHNVMYWYQQKSSQAPKLLFHYYDKDFNNEADTPDNFQSRRPNTSFCFLDIRSPGLGDTAMYLCATSISLGGGLGTQYFGPGTRLLVL.

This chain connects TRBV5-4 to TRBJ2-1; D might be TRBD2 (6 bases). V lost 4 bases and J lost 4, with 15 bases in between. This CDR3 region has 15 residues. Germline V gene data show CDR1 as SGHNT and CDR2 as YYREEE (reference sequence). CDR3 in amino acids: CASSLPGTFYNEQFF. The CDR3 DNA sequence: TGTGCCAGCAGCCTACCCGGGACTTTTTACAATGAGCAGTTCTTC.

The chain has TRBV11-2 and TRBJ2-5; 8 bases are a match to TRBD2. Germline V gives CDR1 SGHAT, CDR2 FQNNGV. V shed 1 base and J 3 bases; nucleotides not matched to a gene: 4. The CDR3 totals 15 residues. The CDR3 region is CASSLGTSSKETQYF. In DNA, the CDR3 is TGTGCCAGCAGCTTAGGGACTAGCAGCAAAGAGACCCAGTACTTC.

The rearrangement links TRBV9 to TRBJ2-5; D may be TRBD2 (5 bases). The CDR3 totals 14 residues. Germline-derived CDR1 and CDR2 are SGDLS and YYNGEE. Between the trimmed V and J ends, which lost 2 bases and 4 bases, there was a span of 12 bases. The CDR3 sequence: CASSVGVVGETQYF. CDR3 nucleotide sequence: TGTGCCAGCAGCGTGGGAGTAGTGGGAGAGACCCAGTACTTC.

CDR3 in DNA: TGTGCCAGCAGCTCCGGGACAGGGGGACACAATGAGCAGTTCTTC. Its protein is CASSSGTGGHNEQFF. The V and J genes are TRBV7-2 and TRBJ2-1; 11 bases are a match to TRBD1. The CDR3 consists of 15 residues. The trim removed 4 bases at V and 5 bases at J, leaving 4 bases unmatched. CDR1 SGHTA and CDR2 FQGNSA come from the germline V gene.

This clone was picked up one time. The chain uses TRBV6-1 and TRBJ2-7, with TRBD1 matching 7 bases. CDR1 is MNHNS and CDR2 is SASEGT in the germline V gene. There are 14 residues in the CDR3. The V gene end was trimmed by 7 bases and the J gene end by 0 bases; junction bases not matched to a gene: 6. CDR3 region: CASTPGTVSYEQYF. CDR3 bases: TGTGCCAGCACTCCGGGGACAGTCTCCTACGAGCAGTACTTC.

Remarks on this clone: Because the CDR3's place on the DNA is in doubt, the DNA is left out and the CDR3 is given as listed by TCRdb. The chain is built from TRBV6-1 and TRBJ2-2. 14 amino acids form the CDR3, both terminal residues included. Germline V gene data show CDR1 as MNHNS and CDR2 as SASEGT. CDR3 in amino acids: CASSVSFGAGELFF.

CDR3 nucleotides: TGTGCCAGCAGTGGGGACGGCTCCTACGAGCAGTACTTC. It encodes CASSGDGSYEQYF. The chain employs TRBV5-5 and TRBJ2-7; D tentatively fits TRBD1 or TRBD2 (5 bases each). In germline, CDR1 is SGHKS, CDR2 YYEKEE (reference sequence). There are 13 residues in the CDR3. The V end was cut by 5 bases, the J end by 0 bases, with 9 bases between.

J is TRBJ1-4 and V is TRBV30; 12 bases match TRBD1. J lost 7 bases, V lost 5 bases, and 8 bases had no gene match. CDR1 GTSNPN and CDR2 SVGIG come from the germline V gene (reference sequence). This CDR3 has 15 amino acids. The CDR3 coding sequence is TGTGCCTGGTCCCAGGGACAGGGGGCCGGTGAAAAACTGTTTTTT. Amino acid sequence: CAWSQGQGAGEKLFF. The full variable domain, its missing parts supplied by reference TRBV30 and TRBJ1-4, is SQTIHQWPATLVQPVGSPLSLECTVEGTSNPNLYWYRQAAGRGLQLLFYSVGIGQISSEVPQNLSASRPQDRQFILSSKKLLLSDSGFYLCAWSQGQGAGEKLFFGSGTQLSVL.

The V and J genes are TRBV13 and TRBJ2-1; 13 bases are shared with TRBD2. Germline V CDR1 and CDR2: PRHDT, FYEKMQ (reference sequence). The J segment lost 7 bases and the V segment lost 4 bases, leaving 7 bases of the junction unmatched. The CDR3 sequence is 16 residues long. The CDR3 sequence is CASSSRRTSGSNEQFF. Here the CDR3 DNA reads TGTGCCAGCAGCTCCCGGAGGACTAGCGGGAGTAATGAGCAGTTCTTC. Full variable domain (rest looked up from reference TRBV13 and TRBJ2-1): AAGVIQSPRHLIKEKRETATLKCYPIPRHDTVYWYQQGPGQDPQFLISFYEKMQSDKGSIPDRFSAQQFSDYHSELNMSSLELGDSALYFCASSSRRTSGSNEQFFGPGTRLTVL.

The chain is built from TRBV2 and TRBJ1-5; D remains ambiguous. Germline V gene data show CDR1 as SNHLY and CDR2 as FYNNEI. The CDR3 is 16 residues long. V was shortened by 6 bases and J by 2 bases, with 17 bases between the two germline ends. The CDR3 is CASRVTEGNGNQPQHF. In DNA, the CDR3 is TGTGCCAGCAGAGTGACGGAGGGCAATGGCAATCAGCCCCAGCATTTT.

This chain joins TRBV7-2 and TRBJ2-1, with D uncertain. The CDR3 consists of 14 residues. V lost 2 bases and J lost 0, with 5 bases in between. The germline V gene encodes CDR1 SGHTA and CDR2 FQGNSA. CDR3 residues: CASSLKSSYNEQFF. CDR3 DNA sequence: TGTGCCAGCAGCTTAAAGAGCTCCTACAATGAGCAGTTCTTC.

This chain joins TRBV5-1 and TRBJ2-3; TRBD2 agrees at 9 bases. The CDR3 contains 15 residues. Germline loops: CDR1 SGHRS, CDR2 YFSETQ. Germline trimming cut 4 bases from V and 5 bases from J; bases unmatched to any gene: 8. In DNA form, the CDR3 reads TGCGCCAGCAGCCCTAGCGGGACCCTAGGAGATACGCAGTATTTT. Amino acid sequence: CASSPSGTLGDTQYF.

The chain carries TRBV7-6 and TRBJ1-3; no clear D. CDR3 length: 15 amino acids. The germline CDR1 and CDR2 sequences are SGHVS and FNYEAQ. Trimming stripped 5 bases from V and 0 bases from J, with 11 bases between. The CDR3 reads CASSTGSFSGNTIYF. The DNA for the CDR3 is TGTGCCAGCAGCACGGGATCCTTCTCTGGAAACACCATATATTTT.

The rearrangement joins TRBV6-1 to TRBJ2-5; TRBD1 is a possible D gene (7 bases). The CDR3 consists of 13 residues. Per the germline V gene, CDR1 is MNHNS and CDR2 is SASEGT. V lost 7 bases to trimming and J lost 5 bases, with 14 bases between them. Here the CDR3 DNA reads TGTGCCAGCACCTCACAGGGGAGGGAGACCCAGTACTTC. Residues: CASTSQGRETQYF.

For the CDR3, the DNA is TGTGCCAGCTCACCCACAGAGAATAACTATGGCTACACCTTC. Its translation is CASSPTENNYGYTF. The V and J genes are TRBV18 and TRBJ1-2; D is undetermined. Trimming pared 3 bases from V and 1 base from J, leaving 9 bases between. The germline V gene has CDR1 KGHSH and CDR2 LQKENI. The CDR3 is 14 amino acids.

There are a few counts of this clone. The DNA for the CDR3 is TGCGCCAGCAGCCGAGGGACGGATTACAATCAGCCCCAGCATTTT. It is translated as CASSRGTDYNQPQHF. The chain has TRBV4-1 and TRBJ1-5; perhaps TRBD1 as D (5 bases). The germline V gene has CDR1 MGHRA and CDR2 YSYEKL. V shed 4 bases and J shed 3 bases, with 13 bases lying between them. There are 15 residues in the CDR3.

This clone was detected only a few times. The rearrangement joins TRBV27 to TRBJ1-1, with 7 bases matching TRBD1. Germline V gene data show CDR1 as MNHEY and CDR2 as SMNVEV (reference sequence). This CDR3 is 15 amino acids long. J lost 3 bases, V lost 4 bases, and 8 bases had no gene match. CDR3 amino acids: CASSSSTGLDTEAFF. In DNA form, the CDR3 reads TGTGCCAGCAGTTCCTCGACAGGGTTGGACACTGAAGCTTTCTTT.

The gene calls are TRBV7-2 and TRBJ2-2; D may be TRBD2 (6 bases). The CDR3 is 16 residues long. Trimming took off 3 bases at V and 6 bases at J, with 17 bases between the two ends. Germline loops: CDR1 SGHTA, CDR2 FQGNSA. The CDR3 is CASSFSFREDPGELFF. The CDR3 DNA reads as TGTGCCAGCAGCTTCTCGTTCAGGGAGGACCCCGGGGAGCTGTTTTTT.

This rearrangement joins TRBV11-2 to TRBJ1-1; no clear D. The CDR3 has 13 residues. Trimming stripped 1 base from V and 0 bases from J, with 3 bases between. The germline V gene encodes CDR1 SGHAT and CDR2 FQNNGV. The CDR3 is CASSLGVNTEAFF. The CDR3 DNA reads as TGTGCCAGCAGCTTAGGGGTGAACACTGAAGCTTTCTTT. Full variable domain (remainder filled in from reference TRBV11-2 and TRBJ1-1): EAGVAQSPRYKIIEKRQSVAFWCNPISGHATLYWYQQILGQGPKLLIQFQNNGVVDDSQLPKDRFSAERLKGVDSTLKIQPAKLEDSAVYLCASSLGVNTEAFFGQGTRLTVV.

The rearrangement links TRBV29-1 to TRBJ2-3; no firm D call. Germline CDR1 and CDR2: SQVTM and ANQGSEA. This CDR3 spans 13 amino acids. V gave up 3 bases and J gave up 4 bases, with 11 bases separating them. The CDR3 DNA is TGCAGCGTTGATGGTCTGGGTCCAGATACGCAGTATTTT. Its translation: CSVDGLGPDTQYF.

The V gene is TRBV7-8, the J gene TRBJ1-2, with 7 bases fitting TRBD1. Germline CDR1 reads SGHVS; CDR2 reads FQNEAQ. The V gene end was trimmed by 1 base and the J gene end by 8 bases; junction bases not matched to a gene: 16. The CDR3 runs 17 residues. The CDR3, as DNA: TGTGCCAGCAGCTTAGGGCAAATAACAGGGGTTGTTGGGGGCTACACCTTC. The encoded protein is CASSLGQITGVVGGYTF.

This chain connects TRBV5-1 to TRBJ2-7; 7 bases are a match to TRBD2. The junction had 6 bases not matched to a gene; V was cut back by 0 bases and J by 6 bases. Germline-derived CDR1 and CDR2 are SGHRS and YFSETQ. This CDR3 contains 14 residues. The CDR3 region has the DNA TGCGCCAGCAGCTTGGCCGCGGGAGTGGGCGAGCAGTACTTC. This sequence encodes CASSLAAGVGEQYF.

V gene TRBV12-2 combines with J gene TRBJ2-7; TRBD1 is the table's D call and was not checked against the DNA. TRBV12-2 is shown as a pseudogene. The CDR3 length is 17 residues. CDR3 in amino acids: CASRLARTGGPSYEQYF. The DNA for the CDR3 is TGTGCAAGTCGCTTAGCCCGAACAGGGGGCCCTTCCTACGAGCAGTACTTC.

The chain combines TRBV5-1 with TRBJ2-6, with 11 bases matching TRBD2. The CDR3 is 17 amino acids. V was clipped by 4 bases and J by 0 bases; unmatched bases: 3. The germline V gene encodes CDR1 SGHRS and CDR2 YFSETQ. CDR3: CASSGTSGSSGANVLTF. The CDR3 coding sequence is TGCGCCAGCAGCGGGACTAGCGGTAGCTCTGGGGCCAACGTCCTGACTTTC.

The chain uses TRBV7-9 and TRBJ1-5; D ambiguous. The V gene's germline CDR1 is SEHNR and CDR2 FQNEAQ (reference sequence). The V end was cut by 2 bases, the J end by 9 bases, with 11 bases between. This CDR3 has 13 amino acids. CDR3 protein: CASSLKDGRPQHF. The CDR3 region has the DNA TGTGCCAGCAGCTTAAAGGATGGTCGGCCCCAGCATTTT.

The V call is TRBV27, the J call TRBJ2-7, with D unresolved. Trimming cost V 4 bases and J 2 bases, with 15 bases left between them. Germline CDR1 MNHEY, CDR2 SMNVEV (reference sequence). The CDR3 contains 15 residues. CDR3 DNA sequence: TGTGCCAGCAGTTCCTTCGAAGGGTTTACCTACGAGCAGTACTTC. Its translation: CASSSFEGFTYEQYF.